This TCR beta chain is from a study of blood T cell repertoires in COVID-19 (dated by TCRdb to about 2020). As for the study more broadly: The collaborator samples originated in the United States, Italy and Spain and spanned the acute and convalescent phases of COVID-19. The material from the prospective study consisted of cDNA or gDNA derived from T cells, B-cell-depleted T cells, or PBMCs. Deeply sampled blood TCRbeta repertoires from subjects exposed to, actively infected with, or recovered from COVID-19 were included in the dataset. The repertoires were made available in a free public database intended to serve as a resource for research on the immune response to SARS-CoV-2. Samples came from the ongoing ImmuneRACE study (first 160 participants) plus 1,254 subjects from 6 global collaborators. Nearly every sample came with metadata listing a de-identified subject ID, COVID-19 status, age in years and sex. HLA class I and class II types, where available, came from metadata supplied by the sample provider rather than from assay-based typing.

Whole blood was collected in K2EDTA tubes by collaborating institutions according to the institutions' own protocols. For TCRbeta analysis, collaborator samples were shipped as frozen whole blood, as isolated PBMCs, or as DNA extracted from either sample type. TCRbeta CDR3 regions were amplified from genomic DNA using the immunoSEQ Assay, a bias-controlled multiplex PCR. The study's processing was this. The number of nucleated cells in each sample was estimated by amplification of reference gene primers within the assay. To quantify the absolute abundance of each unique TCRbeta CDR3 rearrangement, sequence reads were collapsed and filtered. Productive Simpson clonality was computed per sample as the square root of Simpson's diversity index over productive rearrangements. TCRdb retrieved this table from immuneACCESS and kept in-frame rearrangements only. Not all clones are present; in checked studies, unresolved V genes account for under half, and no reason is known for the remainder. V and J calls and clone size follow that table, whereas D and trimming were derived from the DNA. The sample profile shows hundreds of thousands of clones; roughly four fifths of them were found once. The ten top clones hold approximately 4.5% of the sample.

With regard to this clone: Its binding antigen is unknown. Per-base quality was not reported, and no clone a single base away is much larger than it.

Trimming at the junction amounts to 4 bases on V and 2 bases on J, and the germline ends lie 11 bases apart. From the germline V gene, CDR1 is KGHSY and CDR2 is FQNENV. Taken from cysteine to phenylalanine, the CDR3 has 14 residues. Only the CDR3 DNA is retained, 42 bases long and in frame from the first base. What the authors observed across the whole study: The amount of clinical and demographic metadata varied by source and participant and was provided uncurated.

The chain uses TRBV16 and TRBJ1-1; the D gene is perhaps TRBD1, from 5 matching bases. Material for sequencing was peripheral blood. The TCR sequence derives from a woman aged 65 to 85 with acute or convalescent COVID-19. The DNA sequence is given as TGTGCCAGCAGCCCGACAGTCACAAACACTGAAGCTTTCTTT. Translation gives CASSPTVTNTEAFF.